This is a list of T cell receptor beta chains from one sample in a study of T cell responses to AZD1222 COVID-19 vaccine. TCRdb's copy holds only in-frame clones and misses some; the assay was immunoSEQ multiplex PCR. The sample has more than 250,000 clones, 80% to 95% seen once. The specimen comprised peripheral blood, sampled on day 0 of AZD1222 vaccination. Receptors originate from an adult in good health. Each CDR3 is given without its conserved first and last residue.

j_call	v_call	cdr3_aa
TRBJ2-7	TRBV19	ASSQLLAGTYEQY
TRBJ2-3	TRBV5-6	ASSLVPTGTDTQY
TRBJ2-7	TRBV10-3	AISGPGTEPVQQY
TRBJ1-5	TRBV4-1	ASSQVHLQTNQPQH
TRBJ2-5	TRBV6-2/TRBV6-3	ASSYSGTSGRARETQY
TRBJ2-1	TRBV18	ASSPSGGVGYNEQF
TRBJ1-5	TRBV2	ASKYRVEEQPQH
TRBJ1-6	TRBV5-1	ASSLDQGPPLH
TRBJ1-5	TRBV2	ASSRDRAGNQPQH
TRBJ2-7	TRBV7-9	ASSPGLNEQY
TRBJ1-5	TRBV19	ASSSTGDNQPQH
TRBJ1-1	TRBV10-3	AISESGPPTEAF
TRBJ1-2	TRBV28	ASSFMGGGWRVLGGYT
TRBJ2-1	TRBV10-3	AISDKGTDLSEQF
TRBJ2-1	TRBV5-1	ASSLGTGAPREQF
TRBJ1-4	TRBV2	ASKGRGHEKLF
TRBJ1-1	TRBV11-3	ASSLSAGATEAF
TRBJ2-2	TRBV2	ASVTDYNTGELF
TRBJ2-6	TRBV28	ASSFRSGANVLT
TRBJ2-7	TRBV7-9	ASSLAVGIDEQY
TRBJ2-7	TRBV5-8	ASSLVGGLEQY
TRBJ2-1	TRBV6-5	ASSYHIAGGNNEQF
TRBJ1-1	TRBV2	ASTMNTEAF
TRBJ1-1	TRBV3-1/TRBV3-2	ASAFTGRMNTEAF
TRBJ2-6	TRBV12-3/TRBV12-4	ASTFLGANVLT
TRBJ1-2	TRBV19	ASSISSGQIVLFNGYT
TRBJ1-5	TRBV27	ASRQTGNQPQH
TRBJ2-3	TRBV28	ASSWKLYGTDTQY
TRBJ1-4	TRBV28	ASIKGSNEKLF
TRBJ1-2	TRBV7-2	ASSFGRGNYGYT
TRBJ2-2	TRBV15	ATSRGGSGSVGELF
TRBJ2-7	TRBV5-4	ASSIQGIVREQY
TRBJ2-7	TRBV7-8	ASSSGPVGTPYEQY
TRBJ2-7	TRBV5-5	ASSSGRLAGEQY
TRBJ2-7	TRBV10-2	ASSAIAGGLYEQY
TRBJ2-6	TRBV28	ASRSLDRGRSGANVLT
TRBJ2-7	TRBV6-5	ASSFGTGSYEQY